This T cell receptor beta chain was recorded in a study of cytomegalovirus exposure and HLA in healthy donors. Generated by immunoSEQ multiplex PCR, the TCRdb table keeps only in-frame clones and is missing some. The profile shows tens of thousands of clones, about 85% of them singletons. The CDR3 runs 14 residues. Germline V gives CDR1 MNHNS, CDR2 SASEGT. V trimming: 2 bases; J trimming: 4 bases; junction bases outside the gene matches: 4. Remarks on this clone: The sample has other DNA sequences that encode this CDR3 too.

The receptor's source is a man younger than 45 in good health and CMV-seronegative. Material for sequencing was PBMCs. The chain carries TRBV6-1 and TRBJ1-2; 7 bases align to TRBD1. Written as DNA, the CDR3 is TGTGCCAGCAGTGAACGGAGGGACAGCTATGGCTACACCTTC. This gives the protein CASSERRDSYGYTF.